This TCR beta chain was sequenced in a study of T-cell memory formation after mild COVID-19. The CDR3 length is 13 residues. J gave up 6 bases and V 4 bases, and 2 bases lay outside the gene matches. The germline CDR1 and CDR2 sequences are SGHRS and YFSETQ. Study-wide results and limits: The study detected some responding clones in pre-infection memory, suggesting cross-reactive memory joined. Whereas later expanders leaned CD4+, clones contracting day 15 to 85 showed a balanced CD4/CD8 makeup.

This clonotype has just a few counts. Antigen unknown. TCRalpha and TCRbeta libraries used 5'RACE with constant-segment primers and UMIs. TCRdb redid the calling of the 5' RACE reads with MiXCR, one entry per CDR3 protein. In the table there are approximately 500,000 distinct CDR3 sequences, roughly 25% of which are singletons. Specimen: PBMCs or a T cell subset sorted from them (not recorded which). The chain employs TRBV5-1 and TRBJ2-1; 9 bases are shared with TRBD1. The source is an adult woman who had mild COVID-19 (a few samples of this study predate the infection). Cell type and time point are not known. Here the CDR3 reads CASSTGQGNEQFF. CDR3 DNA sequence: TGCGCCAGCAGCACGGGACAGGGCAATGAGCAGTTCTTC.